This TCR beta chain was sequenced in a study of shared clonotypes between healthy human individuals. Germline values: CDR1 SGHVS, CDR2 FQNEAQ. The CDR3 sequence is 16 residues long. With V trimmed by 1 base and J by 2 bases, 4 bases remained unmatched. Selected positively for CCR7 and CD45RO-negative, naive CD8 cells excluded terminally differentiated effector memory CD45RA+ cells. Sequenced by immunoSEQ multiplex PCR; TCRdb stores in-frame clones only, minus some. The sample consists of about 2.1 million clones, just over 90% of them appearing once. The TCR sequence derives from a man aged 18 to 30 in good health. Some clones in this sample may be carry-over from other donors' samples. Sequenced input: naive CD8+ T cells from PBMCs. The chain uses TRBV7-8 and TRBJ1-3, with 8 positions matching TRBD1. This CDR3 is CASSLDGTGTGNTIYF. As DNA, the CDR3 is TGTGCCAGCAGCTTAGACGGGACAGGAACTGGAAACACCATATATTTT.